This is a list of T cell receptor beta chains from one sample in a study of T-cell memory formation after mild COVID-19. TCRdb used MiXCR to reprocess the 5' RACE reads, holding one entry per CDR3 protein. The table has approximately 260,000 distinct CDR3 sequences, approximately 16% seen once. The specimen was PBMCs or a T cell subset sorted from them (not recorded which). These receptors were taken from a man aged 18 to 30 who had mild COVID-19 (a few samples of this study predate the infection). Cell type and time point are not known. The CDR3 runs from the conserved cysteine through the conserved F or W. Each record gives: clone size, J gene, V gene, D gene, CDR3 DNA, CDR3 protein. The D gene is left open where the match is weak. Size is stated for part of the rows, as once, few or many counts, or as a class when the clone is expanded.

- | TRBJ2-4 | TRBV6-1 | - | TGTGCCAGCAGTCACGGACAGAAAAACATTCAGTACTTC | CASSHGQKNIQYF
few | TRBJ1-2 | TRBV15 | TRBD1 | TGTGCCACCAGCAGAGAAGGGACAGCGAAAAACTATGGCTACACCTTC | CATSREGTAKNYGYTF
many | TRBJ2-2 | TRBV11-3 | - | TGTGCCAGCAGCCCCCAGGGGGGGAACACCGGGGAGCTGTTTTTT | CASSPQGGNTGELFF
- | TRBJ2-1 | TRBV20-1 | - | TGCAGTGCTAGATTCCGGGGGTCCACCTACAATGAGCAGTTCTTC | CSARFRGSTYNEQFF
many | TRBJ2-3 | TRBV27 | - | TGTGCCAGCAGCAGCCGGGAGACGTTGACAGATACGCAGTATTTT | CASSSRETLTDTQYF
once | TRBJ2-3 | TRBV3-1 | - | TGTGCCAGCAGCCACCTGGACCTCCCTGGCACAGATACGCAGTATTTT | CASSHLDLPGTDTQYF
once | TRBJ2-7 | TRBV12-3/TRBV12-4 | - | TGTGCCAGCAGCCCTCCGTCGGGCGAGCAGTACTTC | CASSPPSGEQYF
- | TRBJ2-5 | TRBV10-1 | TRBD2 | TGCGCCAGCAGTGAGGGACTAGGTCGAGAGACCCAGTACTTC | CASSEGLGRETQYF
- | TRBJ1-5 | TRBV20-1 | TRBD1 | TGCAGTGCTTCCATGACAGGGGCCATTACGGGCAATCAGCCCCAGCATTTT | CSASMTGAITGNQPQHF
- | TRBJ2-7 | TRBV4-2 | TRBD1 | TGTGCCAGCAGCCGAGGGACCGGGACAGGGTCCTACGAGCAGTACTTC | CASSRGTGTGSYEQYF
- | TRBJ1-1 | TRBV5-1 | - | TGCGCCAGCAGCTCCGACACGACGAACACTGAAGCTTTCTTT | CASSSDTTNTEAFF
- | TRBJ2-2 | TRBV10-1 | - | TGCGCCAGCAGTGATGCAGGGTACACCGGGGAGCTGTTTTTT | CASSDAGYTGELFF
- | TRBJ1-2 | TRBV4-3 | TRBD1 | TGCGCCAGCAGCCAGACCGGGACAGGGGGCTACTATGGCTACACCTTC | CASSQTGTGGYYGYTF
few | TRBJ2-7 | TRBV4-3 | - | TGCGCCAGCAGCCAAGAGGGCCCGGCGGCGTCCTACGAGCAGTACTTC | CASSQEGPAASYEQYF
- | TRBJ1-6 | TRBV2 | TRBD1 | TGTGCCGGAAAAGACAGGGTGGATTCACCCCTCCACTTT | CAGKDRVDSPLHF
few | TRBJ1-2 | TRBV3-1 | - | TGTGCCAGCAGCCAAGATGGGCGGATTTATGGCTACACCTTC | CASSQDGRIYGYTF
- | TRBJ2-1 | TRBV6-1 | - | TGTGCCAGCAGTGTGGGGCAGCTAGCGTATTACAATGAGCAGTTCTTC | CASSVGQLAYYNEQFF
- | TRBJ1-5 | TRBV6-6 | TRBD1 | TGTGCCAGCCCCAGGGGGTATCAGCCCCAGCATTTT | CASPRGYQPQHF
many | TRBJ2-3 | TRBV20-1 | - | TGCAGTGCCCGCCCCCCCAGGGGCGCCGTAGATACGCAGTATTTT | CSARPPRGAVDTQYF
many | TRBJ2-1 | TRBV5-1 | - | TGCGCCAGCAGCTTGGACTCCTCCTACAATGAGCAGTTCTTC | CASSLDSSYNEQFF
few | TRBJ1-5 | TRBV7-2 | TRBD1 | TGTGCCAGCAGCTTTCAGGGGGTAATGAGCAATCAGCCCCAGCATTTT | CASSFQGVMSNQPQHF
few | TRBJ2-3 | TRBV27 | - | TGTGCCAGCAAAACCGGTAGTTCCGCAGATACGCAGTATTTT | CASKTGSSADTQYF
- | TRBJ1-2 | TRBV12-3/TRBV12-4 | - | TGTGCCAGCACGTGGGGCGTTCAGGTCGGCTACACCTTC | CASTWGVQVGYTF
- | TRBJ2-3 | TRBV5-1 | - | TGCGCCAGCACGCCCGGACCGGGAGATACGCAGTATTTT | CASTPGPGDTQYF
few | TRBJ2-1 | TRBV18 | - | TGTGCCAGCTCACCGGACAGCTATCCGTTCTTC | CASSPDSYPFF
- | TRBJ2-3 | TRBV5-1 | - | TGCGCCAGCAGCTCTGACCGCATCCCGGATACGCAGTATTTT | CASSSDRIPDTQYF
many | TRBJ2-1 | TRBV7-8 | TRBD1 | TGTGCCAGCAGCTTAGGACAGGGGTATGACAATGAGCAGTTCTTC | CASSLGQGYDNEQFF
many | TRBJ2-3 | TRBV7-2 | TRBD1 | TGTGCCAGCAGCTTCGGACAGGGAAGCACAGATACGCAGTATTTT | CASSFGQGSTDTQYF
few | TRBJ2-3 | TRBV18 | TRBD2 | TGTGCCAGCTCACCAGCTAGCGGGGGCCAGACCGGTACGCAGTATTTT | CASSPASGGQTGTQYF
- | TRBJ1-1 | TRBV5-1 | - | TGCGCCAGCAGCTCGTCCGGGAACTCGGGCACTGAAGCTTTCTTT | CASSSSGNSGTEAFF
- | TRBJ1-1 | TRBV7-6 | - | TGTGCCAGCAGCTTAGAGTCGGACACTGAAGCTTTCTTT | CASSLESDTEAFF
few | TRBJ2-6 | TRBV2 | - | TGTGCCAGCAGTGAAGCGCTTAGGGATACTGGGGCCAACGTCCTGACTTTC | CASSEALRDTGANVLTF
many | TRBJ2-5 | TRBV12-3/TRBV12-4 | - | TGTGCCAGCAGTCCCCCGGGGTTACAAGAGACCCAGTACTTC | CASSPPGLQETQYF
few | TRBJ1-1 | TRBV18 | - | TGTGCCAGCTCACCAATCTCTGATACCACTGAAGCTTTCTTT | CASSPISDTTEAFF
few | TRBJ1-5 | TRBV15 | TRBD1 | TGTGCCACCAGCGCCAGAAGGGACAGCAACAATCAGCCCCAGCATTTT | CATSARRDSNNQPQHF
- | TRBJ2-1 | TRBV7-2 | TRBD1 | TGTGCCAGCAGCCAGAGACAGGGCAAGTTCTTC | CASSQRQGKFF
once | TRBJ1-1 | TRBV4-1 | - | TGCGCCAGCAGCCGTCGAGGGGCTTCGAACACTGAAGCTTTCTTT | CASSRRGASNTEAFF
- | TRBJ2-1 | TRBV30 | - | TGTGCCTGGAGTGTAAGCAGGCTCAATGAGCAGTTCTTC | CAWSVSRLNEQFF
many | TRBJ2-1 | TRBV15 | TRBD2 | TGTGCCACCAGCCTGGGACTAGCAGATTACAATGAGCAGTTCTTC | CATSLGLADYNEQFF
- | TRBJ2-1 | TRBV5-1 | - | TGCGCCAGCAGCGGCGGAGGTGGGAGCTCCTACAATGAGCAGTTCTTC | CASSGGGGSSYNEQFF
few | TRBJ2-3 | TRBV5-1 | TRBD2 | TGCGCCAGCAGCCTAACTAGCGGGGGGCGTGGAGATACGCAGTATTTT | CASSLTSGGRGDTQYF
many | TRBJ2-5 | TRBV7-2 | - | TGTGCCAGCAGCCCTAGACGACAAGAGACCCAGTACTTC | CASSPRRQETQYF